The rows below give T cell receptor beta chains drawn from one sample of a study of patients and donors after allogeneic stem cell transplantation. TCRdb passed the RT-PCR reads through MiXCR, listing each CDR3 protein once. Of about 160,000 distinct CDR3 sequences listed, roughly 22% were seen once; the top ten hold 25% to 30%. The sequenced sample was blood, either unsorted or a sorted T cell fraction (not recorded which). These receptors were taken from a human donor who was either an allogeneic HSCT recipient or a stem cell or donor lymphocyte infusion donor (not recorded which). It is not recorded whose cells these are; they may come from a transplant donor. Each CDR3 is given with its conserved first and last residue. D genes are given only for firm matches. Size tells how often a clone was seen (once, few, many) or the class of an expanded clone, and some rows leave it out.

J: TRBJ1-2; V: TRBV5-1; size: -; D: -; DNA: TGCGCCAGCAGCTCGGACGGGGCCCGAGGTGGAATTCATGGCTACACCTTC; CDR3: CASSSDGARGGIHGYTF
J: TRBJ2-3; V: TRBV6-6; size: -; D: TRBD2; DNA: TGTGCCAGCAGCCACTCTGGGACTAGCGGGGGTACAGATACGCAGTATTTT; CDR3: CASSHSGTSGGTDTQYF
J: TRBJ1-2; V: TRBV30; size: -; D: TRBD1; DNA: TGTGCCTGGAGAGCACAGGGGAGAGGCTACACCTTC; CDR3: CAWRAQGRGYTF
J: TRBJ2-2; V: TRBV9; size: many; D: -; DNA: TGTGCCAGCAGCCTAAGCAACACCGGGGAGCTGTTTTTT; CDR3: CASSLSNTGELFF
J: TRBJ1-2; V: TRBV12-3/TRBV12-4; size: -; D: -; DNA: TGTGCCAGCACCCGAGGACAGGGCTACACCTTC; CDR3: CASTRGQGYTF
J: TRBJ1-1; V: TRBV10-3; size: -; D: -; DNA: TGTGCCATCAGTGAGGACGGTGGCACTGAAGCTTTCTTT; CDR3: CAISEDGGTEAFF
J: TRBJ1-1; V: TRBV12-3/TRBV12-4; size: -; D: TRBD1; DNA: TGTGCCAGCAGCTCACCGGACAGGGTGACTGAAGCTTTCTTT; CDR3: CASSSPDRVTEAFF
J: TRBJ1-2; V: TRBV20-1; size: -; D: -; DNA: TGCAGTGCACCGCCCAGGGCCTATGGCTACACCTTC; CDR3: CSAPPRAYGYTF
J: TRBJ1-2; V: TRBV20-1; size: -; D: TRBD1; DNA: TGCAGTGCCAGTTACAGGGGAAGCTATGGCTACACCTTC; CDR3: CSASYRGSYGYTF
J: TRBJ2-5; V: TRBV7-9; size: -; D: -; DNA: TGTGCCAGCAGCTTCCGGACCTCCCGAGGAGAGACCCAGTACTTC; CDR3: CASSFRTSRGETQYF
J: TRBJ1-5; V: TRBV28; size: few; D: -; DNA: TGTGCCAGCAGTTTAGGGGTAGGACAGCCGATCGATCAGCCCCAGCATTTT; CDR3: CASSLGVGQPIDQPQHF
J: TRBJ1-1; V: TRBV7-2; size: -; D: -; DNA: TGTGCCAGCAGCTTCGGTTACACTGAAGCTTTCTTT; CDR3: CASSFGYTEAFF
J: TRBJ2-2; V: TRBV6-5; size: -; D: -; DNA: TGTGCCAGCAGTTATAGGGCAGGGAGTCGTAACGGGGAGCTGTTTTTT; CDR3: CASSYRAGSRNGELFF
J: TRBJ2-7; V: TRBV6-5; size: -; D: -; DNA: TGTGCCAGCAGCCGGCTGAAGGGAAGATCCCACGAGCAGTACTTC; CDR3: CASSRLKGRSHEQYF
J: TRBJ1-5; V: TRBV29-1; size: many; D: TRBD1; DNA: TGCAGCGTTGCCGGGGGACAGGCCGATCAGCCCCAGCATTTT; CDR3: CSVAGGQADQPQHF
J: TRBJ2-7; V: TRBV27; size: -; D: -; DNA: TGTGCCAGCAGTCCCCCGACAGACGCCTACGAGCAGTACTTC; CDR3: CASSPPTDAYEQYF
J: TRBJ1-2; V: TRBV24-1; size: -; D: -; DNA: TGTGCCACCAGTGACCCGAGGGGGAAGGGGGAAAACGGCTACACCTTC; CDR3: CATSDPRGKGENGYTF
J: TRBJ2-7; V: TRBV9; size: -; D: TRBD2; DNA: TGTGCCAGCAGCGCCTGGACTAGTCCTCCCTACGAGCAGTACTTC; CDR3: CASSAWTSPPYEQYF
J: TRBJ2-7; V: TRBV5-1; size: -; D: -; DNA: TGCGCCAGCAGCTTGGCGGGACGACACCTCTACGAGCAGTACTTC; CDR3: CASSLAGRHLYEQYF
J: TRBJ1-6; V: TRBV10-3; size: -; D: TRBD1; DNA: TGTGCCATCAGTGAAGACAGGGAAAATTCACCCCTCCACTTT; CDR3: CAISEDRENSPLHF
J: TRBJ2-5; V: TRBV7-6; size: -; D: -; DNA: TGTGCCAGCAGCTCCGGGGGACAGTACCAAGAGACCCAGTACTTC; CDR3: CASSSGGQYQETQYF
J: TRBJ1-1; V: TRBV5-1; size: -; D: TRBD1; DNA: TGCGCCAGCTCGACCATTCAGGGGGCCAGGAGCACTGAAGCTTTCTTT; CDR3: CASSTIQGARSTEAFF
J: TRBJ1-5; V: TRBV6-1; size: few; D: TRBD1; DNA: TGTGCCAGCAGTGCAGGGACAGGGGAAAATCAGCCCCAGCATTTT; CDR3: CASSAGTGENQPQHF
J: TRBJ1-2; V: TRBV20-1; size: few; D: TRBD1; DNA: TGCAGTGCTACAAGGGACAGGGAGGACTATGGCTACACCTTC; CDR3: CSATRDREDYGYTF
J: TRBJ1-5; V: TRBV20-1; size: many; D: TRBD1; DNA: TGCAGTGCTCTCCGGGACAGGGGTCAGCCCCAGCATTTT; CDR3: CSALRDRGQPQHF
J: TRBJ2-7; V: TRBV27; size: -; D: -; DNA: TGTGCCAGCTCCGGGACAACTTCCTACGAGCAGTACTTC; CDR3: CASSGTTSYEQYF
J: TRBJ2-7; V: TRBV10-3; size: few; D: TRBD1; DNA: TGTGCCATCAGTGGATACCCTCGGGACAGGGGGATTTACGAGCAGTACTTC; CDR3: CAISGYPRDRGIYEQYF
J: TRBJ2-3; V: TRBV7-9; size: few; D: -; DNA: TGTGCCAGCAGCTCTACAAGGACTATCCAAGATACGCAGTATTTT; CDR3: CASSSTRTIQDTQYF
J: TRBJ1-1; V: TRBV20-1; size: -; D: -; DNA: TGCAGTGCTAGAGAAGGCCAGGTTACTGAAGCTTTCTTT; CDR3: CSAREGQVTEAFF
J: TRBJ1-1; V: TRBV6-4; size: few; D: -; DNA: TGTGCCAGCAGTGTCAGGATAGGGGACACTGAAGCTTTCTTT; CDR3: CASSVRIGDTEAFF
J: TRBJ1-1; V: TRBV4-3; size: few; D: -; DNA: TGCGCCAGCAGCCAAGACGGGGTAGAAGCTTTCTTT; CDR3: CASSQDGVEAFF
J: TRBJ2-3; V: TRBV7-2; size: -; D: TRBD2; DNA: TGTGCCAGCCGGACTAGCGGTTGGGCAGATACGCAGTATTTT; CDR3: CASRTSGWADTQYF
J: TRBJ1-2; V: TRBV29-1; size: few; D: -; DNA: TGCAGCGTTGATCCAGGGAACTATGGCTACACCTTC; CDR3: CSVDPGNYGYTF
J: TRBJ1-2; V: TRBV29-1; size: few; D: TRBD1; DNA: TGCAGCGTTGAAAGGACAGGGGCTCGGGGCTACACCTTC; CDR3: CSVERTGARGYTF
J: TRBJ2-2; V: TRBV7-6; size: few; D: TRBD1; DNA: TGTGCCAGCAGAAAGGGACAGGGCAGGACCGGGGAGCTGTTTTTT; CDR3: CASRKGQGRTGELFF
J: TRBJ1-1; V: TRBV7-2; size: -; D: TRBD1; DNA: TGTGCCAGCAGCTCGGGACAGGGGGCAGTGGCTTTCTTT; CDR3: CASSSGQGAVAFF
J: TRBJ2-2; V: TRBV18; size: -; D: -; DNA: TGTGCCAGCCATCTATCATCCTTCAACACCGGGGAGCTGTTTTTT; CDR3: CASHLSSFNTGELFF
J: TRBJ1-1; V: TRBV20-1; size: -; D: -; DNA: TGCAGTGCTGGCAACCGGGACACGCGATGGAACACTGAAGCTTTCTTT; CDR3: CSAGNRDTRWNTEAFF
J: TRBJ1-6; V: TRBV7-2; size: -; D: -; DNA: TGTGCCAGCAGCCCTACTACCACCGTAGGATCACCCCTCCACTTT; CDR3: CASSPTTTVGSPLHF
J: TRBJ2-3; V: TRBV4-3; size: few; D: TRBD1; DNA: TGCGCCAGCAGCCCGGGACAGGGGGTGGCAGATACGCAGTATTTT; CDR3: CASSPGQGVADTQYF
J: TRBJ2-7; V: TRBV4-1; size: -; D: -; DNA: TGCGCCAGCAGCCGACGGGACTCCACCTACGAGCAGTACTTC; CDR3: CASSRRDSTYEQYF
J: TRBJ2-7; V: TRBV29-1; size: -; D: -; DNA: TGCAGCGGGAAGACGATTGACGAGCAGTACTTC; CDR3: CSGKTIDEQYF
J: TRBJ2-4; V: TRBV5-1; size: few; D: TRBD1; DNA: TGCGCCAGCAGCTTTGGACAGGGGTCAAACATTCAGTACTTC; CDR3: CASSFGQGSNIQYF
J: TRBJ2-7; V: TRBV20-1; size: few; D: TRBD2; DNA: TGCAGTGCTGGACGGACTAGCGGGGCCTACGAGCAGTACTTC; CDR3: CSAGRTSGAYEQYF
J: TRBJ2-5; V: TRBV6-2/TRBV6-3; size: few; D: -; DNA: TGTGCCAGCACGGGGGCTAGTGGCGGAGAGACCCAGTACTTC; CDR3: CASTGASGGETQYF
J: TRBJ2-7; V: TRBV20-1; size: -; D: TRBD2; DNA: TGCAGTGCTAGGGACGGGGGGACTTACGAGCAGTACTTC; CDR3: CSARDGGTYEQYF
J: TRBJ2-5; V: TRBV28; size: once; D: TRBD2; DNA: TGTGCCAGCAGTAACGGACTAGCGGGAGGGCCTGAGACCCAGTACTTC; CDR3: CASSNGLAGGPETQYF
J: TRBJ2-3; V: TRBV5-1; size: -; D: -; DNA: TGCGCCAGCAGCTTGGAGGCCCTCAATACGCAGTATTTT; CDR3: CASSLEALNTQYF
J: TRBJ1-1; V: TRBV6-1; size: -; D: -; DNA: TGTGCCATCGCTACCTACAGGGAGGGCACTGAAGCTTTCTTT; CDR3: CAIATYREGTEAFF
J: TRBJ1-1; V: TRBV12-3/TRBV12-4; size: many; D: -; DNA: TGTGCCAGCAGTCCCGCCGGGGGGAGCACTGAAGCTTTCTTT; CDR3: CASSPAGGSTEAFF
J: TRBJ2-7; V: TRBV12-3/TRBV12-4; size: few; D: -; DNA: TGTGCCAGCAGTCCTCCCCTAGATCACTACGAGCAGTACTTC; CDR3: CASSPPLDHYEQYF
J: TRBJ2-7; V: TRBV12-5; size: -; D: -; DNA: TGTGCTAGTGGTTTGCGGCAGGAGCACGAGCAGTACTTC; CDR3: CASGLRQEHEQYF
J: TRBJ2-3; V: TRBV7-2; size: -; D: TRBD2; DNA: TGTGCCAGCAGCCTCGGGCTAGCGGGAGTCACAGATACGCAGTATTTT; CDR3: CASSLGLAGVTDTQYF
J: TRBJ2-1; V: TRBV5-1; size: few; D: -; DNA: TGCGCCAGCAGCTATGGCTGGGGCAATGAGCAGTTCTTC; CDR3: CASSYGWGNEQFF